The 13 T cell receptor beta chains given below trace back to one sample, sequenced in a study of CD8 T cells in ankylosing spondylitis (dated by TCRdb to about 2017). Libraries were constructed by 5' RACE. Reads for this sample came from an Illumina HiSeq 2500. In TCRdb, the public reads were trimmed at Q25 with fastp and aligned with MiXCR, with productive beta chains retained. Rows are unified per CDR3 protein, each entry keeping the most common DNA and genes. The sample has over 200,000 distinct CDR3 sequences on record, 8% to 11% of them singletons. Of the sample, around a fifth falls within the top ten clones. The sample was blood, either unsorted or a sorted T cell fraction (not recorded which). These receptors came from a male donor with ankylosing spondylitis or in good health (not recorded which).

This clonotype showed up just a few times. DNA of the CDR3: TGCGCCAGCAGCCACGGCCTCACGTCGGACACCGGGGAGCTGTTTTTT. As protein: CASSHGLTSDTGELFF. This rearrangement joins TRBV4-1 to TRBJ2-2; D unclear. The CDR3 contains 16 residues. V gave up 3 bases and J gave up 3 bases, with 14 bases separating them. The germline gives CDR1 MGHRA, CDR2 YSYEKL.

This clonotype was seen repeatedly, ten times or more. The chain recombines TRBV11-1 with TRBJ2-7; 8 bases agree with TRBD1. The CDR3 is 14 amino acids. CDR1 is SGHAT and CDR2 is FQDESV in the germline V gene (reference sequence). V gave up 4 bases and J gave up 4 bases; unmatched junction bases: 6. The CDR3 loop reads CASSSLQGDYEQYF. CDR3 DNA: TGTGCCAGCAGCTCCCTACAGGGGGATTACGAGCAGTACTTC. The full variable domain, in which reference TRBV11-1 and TRBJ2-7 provide the parts outside the CDR3, is EAEVAQSPRYKITEKSQAVAFWCDPISGHATLYWYRQILGQGPELLVQFQDESVVDDSQLPKDRFSAERLKGVDSTLKIQPAELGDSAMYLCASSSLQGDYEQYFGPGTRLTVT.

This clonotype came up a few times. This chain uses TRBV11-2 with TRBJ2-3; D is uncertain. The CDR3 contains 16 residues. Germline V gene sequence: CDR1 SGHAT, CDR2 FQNNGV. V was clipped by 5 bases and J by 6 bases, with 21 bases between them. The CDR3 sequence: CASSHNAGESGDTQYF. Here the CDR3 DNA reads TGTGCCAGCAGCCATAACGCAGGAGAGAGTGGGGATACGCAGTATTTT.

The chain couples TRBV5-6 to TRBJ2-7; 11 bases fit TRBD1. V was clipped by 2 bases and J by 10 bases; unmatched bases: 2. CDR1 and CDR2 from the germline V gene are SGHDT and YYEEEE. There are 12 residues in the CDR3. CDR3 DNA: TGTGCCAGCAGCTTCGGACAGGGGGCTCAGTACTTC. The encoded protein is CASSFGQGAQYF.

In its sample, this clonotype was seen many times. The chain combines TRBV6-5 with TRBJ1-4; D is perhaps TRBD1 (5 bases). The CDR3 is 15 amino acids. Germline assignment: CDR1 MNHEY and CDR2 SVGAGI. V was pared by 2 bases and J by 2 bases, with 9 bases between. In nucleotides, the CDR3 is TGTGCCAGCAGTTACGCGGCAGGGACTAATGAAAAACTGTTTTTT. Amino acids: CASSYAAGTNEKLFF.

This clonotype showed up just a few times. The chain couples TRBV7-8 to TRBJ2-7; 7 bases are a match to TRBD2. Germline V gene data show CDR1 as SGHVS and CDR2 as FQNEAQ. There are 13 residues in the CDR3. V shed 3 bases, J shed 5 bases, and the junction held 4 bases outside the gene matches. The CDR3 loop reads CASSLGLINEQYF. Written as DNA, the CDR3 is TGTGCCAGCAGCTTGGGACTAATAAACGAGCAGTACTTC.

The chain combines TRBV15 with TRBJ2-3, with 11 bases matching TRBD2. Germline V gene lookup returns CDR1 LNHNV and CDR2 YYDKDF (reference sequence). This CDR3 has 16 residues. V trimming: 1 base; J trimming: 2 bases; junction bases outside the gene matches: 2. The CDR3 spells CATSRASGGSTDTQYF. The DNA for the CDR3 is TGTGCCACCAGCAGAGCTAGCGGGGGGTCCACAGATACGCAGTATTTT.

This clonotype appeared a few times. The V call is TRBV3-1, the J call TRBJ2-3; 7 bases line up with TRBD1. The length of the CDR3 is 16 residues. The ends lost 0 bases at V and 1 base at J; junction bases unmatched: 4. Germline V gene lookup returns CDR1 LGHDT and CDR2 YNNKEL (reference sequence). This chain's CDR3 is CASSQDLQGRTDTQYF. The CDR3 nucleotides are TGTGCCAGCAGCCAAGATTTACAGGGGCGCACAGATACGCAGTATTTT.

The gene calls are TRBV7-2 and TRBJ2-7; maybe TRBD2 (6 bases). Per germline, CDR1 SGHTA and CDR2 FQGNSA. The CDR3 consists of 14 residues. With 6 bases removed from V and 8 bases from J, the gap between germline ends came to 20 bases. This CDR3 reads CASSPGTPPWQQYF. Here the CDR3 DNA reads TGTGCCAGCAGTCCCGGGACTCCCCCCTGGCAGCAGTACTTC.

V and J are TRBV7-8 and TRBJ2-7, with TRBD1 matching over 8 bases. CDR1 and CDR2 (germline): SGHVS, FQNEAQ. V was clipped by 3 bases and J by 2 bases; unmatched bases: 3. The CDR3 contains 14 residues. CDR3 coding DNA: TGTGCCAGCAGCTTGGACAGGGCGGCCTACGAGCAGTACTTC. It specifies CASSLDRAAYEQYF.

This clonotype has ten or more counts. The rearrangement links TRBV20-1 to TRBJ2-3; TRBD2 aligns across 11 bases. V trimming: 2 bases; J trimming: 5 bases; junction bases outside the gene matches: 9. Per the germline V gene, CDR1 is DFQATT and CDR2 is SNEGSKA (reference sequence). The CDR3 sequence is 16 residues long. The CDR3 DNA reads as TGCAGTGCTAGAAAACTAGCGGGGGATCGGGGAGATACGCAGTATTTT. Its translation is CSARKLAGDRGDTQYF.

This clonotype was observed at least ten times. J is TRBJ2-5 and V is TRBV10-3; D may be TRBD1 or TRBD2 (5 bases each). V was pared by 9 bases and J by 4 bases, with 21 bases between. The CDR3 runs 15 residues. Germline V gene lookup returns CDR1 ENHRY and CDR2 SYGVKD. CDR3 sequence reads: CAISGLRGTSETQYF. CDR3 nucleotides: TGTGCCATTTCGGGGCTCCGTGGAACCTCAGAGACCCAGTACTTC.

This clonotype was counted many times. The rearrangement uses TRBV6-1 and TRBJ1-2, with TRBD1 matching over 9 bases. The J segment lost 4 bases and the V segment lost 8 bases, leaving 5 bases of the junction unmatched. This CDR3 region has 13 residues. The V gene's germline CDR1 is MNHNS and CDR2 SASEGT. CDR3 sequence: CASAGQGTYGYTF. CDR3 DNA: TGTGCCAGCGCCGGACAGGGGACCTATGGCTACACCTTC.